The next 2 T cell receptor beta chains were all read from a single sample in a study of response to subunit inactivated influenza vaccine. TCRdb itself ran the RT-PCR reads through MiXCR, one entry per CDR3 protein. The sample consists of about 830,000 distinct CDR3 sequences, about 18% of them appearing once. The material sequenced was PBMCs from blood, taken around 5 days after vaccination. These receptor sequences come from a man in his forties or fifties who received an inactivated influenza vaccine.

This clonotype has a handful of counts. The rearrangement uses TRBV20-1 and TRBJ2-2; TRBD2 matches at 7 bases. V was clipped by 0 bases and J by 4 bases; unmatched bases: 11. Germline V lookup: CDR1 DFQATT, CDR2 SNEGSKA (reference sequence). The length of the CDR3 is 17 residues. CDR3 residues: CSARDPLREGGTGELFF. The CDR3 nucleotides read TGCAGTGCTAGAGACCCATTAAGGGAGGGCGGCACCGGGGAGCTGTTTTTT.

The genes are TRBV20-1 and TRBJ2-2; 7 nucleotides line up with TRBD2. Germline assignment: CDR1 DFQATT and CDR2 SNEGSKA (reference sequence). The CDR3 loop spans 14 amino acids. Trimming took 3 bases from V and 2 from J; bases not matched to a gene: 3. The CDR3 nucleotides read TGCAGTGCTAGCAGCGGGATCAACACCGGGGAGCTGTTTTTT. It translates to CSASSGINTGELFF.